This TCR beta chain was identified during a study of blood T cell repertoires in COVID-19. Assay: immunoSEQ multiplex PCR; the TCRdb copy retains only in-frame clones and omits some. The repertoire holds more than 15,000 clones, with approximately 90% as singletons. V gave up 9 bases and J gave up 4 bases, with 13 bases separating them. The germline CDR1 and CDR2 sequences are SGHTA and FQGTGA. The CDR3 is made up of 13 amino acids. The origin of this receptor is a human donor in a cohort sampled during active COVID-19. The chain is built from TRBV7-3 and TRBJ1-3; possible D gene TRBD1, 5 bases. Material: peripheral blood. CDR3 DNA: TGTGCCAGGGGCGGGGGAGCGGGAAACACCATATATTTT. It translates to CARGGGAGNTIYF.